Sequencing of this T cell receptor beta chain was carried out in a study of identical twins. General study findings and limits: Invariant cells of the MAIT and iNKT types might have partly distorted the zero-insertion analyses.

The CDR3 totals 16 residues. CDR1 and CDR2 (germline): LNHDA, SQIVND (reference sequence). V shed 5 bases and J 5 bases; nucleotides not matched to a gene: 9. On this clonotype: Its specificity is not known.

Each CDR3 protein is one row after TCRdb ran MiXCR on the 5' RACE reads. The table has some 1,600,000 distinct CDR3 sequences, under 35% seen once. The rearrangement joins TRBV19 to TRBJ2-7, with 13 bases lining up with TRBD2. The clonotype was recovered from a newborn girl in good health. The sequenced material came from cord blood. The DNA of the CDR3 is TGTGCCAGTAGTGGACTAGCGGGAGATCGGTCGGACGAGCAGTACTTC. It translates to CASSGLAGDRSDEQYF.